Below, 27 T cell receptor beta chains from the same sample are listed, as sequenced in a study of neurological immune-mediated disorders. TCRdb re-called the 5' RACE reads through MiXCR, storing one row per CDR3 protein. Altogether under 70,000 distinct CDR3 sequences are present, more than 3% being singletons, with the ten largest covering approximately 7.1%. The sample comprised PBMCs. Receptor source: an older woman with multiple sclerosis.

This clonotype was seen repeatedly, ten times or more. This chain joins TRBV7-3 and TRBJ2-7, with a possible D match to TRBD1 (5 bases). CDR1 and CDR2 (germline): SGHTA, FQGTGA. Trimming cost V 3 bases and J 1 base, with 13 bases left between them. The CDR3 contains 15 residues. CDR3 sequence (DNA): TGTGCCAGCAGCTTCTCAGGGTCAAGATCCTACGAGCAGTACTTC. Its protein product is CASSFSGSRSYEQYF.

This clonotype was seen only a few times. The chain recombines TRBV29-1 with TRBJ1-1; 10 positions agree with TRBD1. The V segment lost 6 bases and the J segment 8 bases; nucleotides outside the gene matches: 6. The CDR3 consists of 12 residues. Germline assignment: CDR1 SQVTM and CDR2 ANQGSEA. CDR3 region: CSVSGQGDEAFF. In DNA, the CDR3 is TGCAGCGTATCAGGACAGGGGGACGAAGCTTTCTTT.

This clonotype has at least ten counts. The chain uses TRBV20-1 and TRBJ2-3, with 10 bases identical to TRBD1. Per the germline V gene, CDR1 is DFQATT and CDR2 is SNEGSKA (reference sequence). This CDR3 spans 15 amino acids. The V and J ends lost 2 bases and 3 bases, in that order; junction bases with no gene match: 5. This CDR3 is CSARNPGQGTDTQYF. CDR3 nucleotides: TGCAGTGCTAGAAATCCGGGACAGGGGACAGATACGCAGTATTTT.

In its sample, this clonotype was seen many times. The chain recombines TRBV5-4 with TRBJ2-5; D is undetermined. In germline, CDR1 is SGHNT, CDR2 YYREEE (reference sequence). CDR3 size: 12 residues. The ends were cut back, 2 bases at V and 4 bases at J, with 6 bases in the middle. CDR3 loop: CASSFSRETQYF. The CDR3 bases are TGTGCCAGCAGCTTTAGTCGAGAGACCCAGTACTTC.

This clonotype has at least ten counts. This sequence joins TRBV13 and TRBJ2-7, with D unclear. V was trimmed by 3 bases and J by 3 bases, leaving 3 bases between them. In germline, CDR1 is PRHDT, CDR2 FYEKMQ (reference sequence). This CDR3 comprises 11 residues. CDR3 bases: TGTGCCAGCAGCTTCCGCTACGAGCAGTACTTC. This gives the protein CASSFRYEQYF. The entire variable domain, with the rest obtained from reference TRBV13 and TRBJ2-7, is as follows: AAGVIQSPRHLIKEKRETATLKCYPIPRHDTVYWYQQGPGQDPQFLISFYEKMQSDKGSIPDRFSAQQFSDYHSELNMSSLELGDSALYFCASSFRYEQYFGPGTRLTVT.

This clonotype has a count of ten or more. The chain couples TRBV28 to TRBJ2-1; 13 bases map to TRBD2. The ends lost 5 bases at V and 0 bases at J; junction bases unmatched: 19. Per the germline V gene, CDR1 is MDHEN and CDR2 is SYDVKM. The CDR3 is 22 residues long. As DNA, the CDR3 is TGTGCCAGCAGTACTACTAGCCCCTGGACTAGCGGGAGCCCGAGCTCCTACAATGAGCAGTTCTTC. Amino acid sequence: CASSTTSPWTSGSPSSYNEQFF.

At least ten counts were recorded for this clonotype. The chain recombines TRBV20-1 with TRBJ2-5, with 9 bases matching TRBD2. V lost 0 bases, J lost 1 base, and 6 bases stayed unmatched. The CDR3 runs 16 residues. Per germline, CDR1 DFQATT and CDR2 SNEGSKA (reference sequence). CDR3 DNA sequence: TGCAGTGCTAGAGATCGGCTAGCGGGACTCCAAGAGACCCAGTACTTC. It yields the protein CSARDRLAGLQETQYF.

This clonotype was recorded many times. The chain recombines TRBV5-5 with TRBJ2-7; 7 bases agree with TRBD1. This CDR3 region has 14 residues. Germline values: CDR1 SGHKS, CDR2 YYEKEE (reference sequence). The ends lost 4 bases at V and 1 base at J; junction bases unmatched: 5. The CDR3 sequence is CASSIGQESYEQYF. For the CDR3, the DNA is TGTGCCAGCAGCATTGGACAGGAGTCCTACGAGCAGTACTTC.

As for this clonotype: This may stem from a read error, because a much larger clone lies one nucleotide away. This rearrangement joins TRBV12-3 or TRBV12-4 to TRBJ2-1, with D perhaps TRBD2 (7 bases). The CDR3 consists of 14 residues. V lost 5 bases, J lost 9 bases, and 17 bases lay in between. CDR3 region: CASSPTRGASEQFF. CDR3 nucleotides: TGTGCCAGCAGTCCCACCCGGGGGGCAAGTGAGCAGTTCTTC.

This clonotype was seen many times. V and J are TRBV11-2 and TRBJ2-1; 7 bases agree with TRBD2. The V segment lost 6 bases and the J segment 1 base; nucleotides outside the gene matches: 9. Germline V gene sequence: CDR1 SGHAT, CDR2 FQNNGV. The CDR3 has 16 residues. CDR3 amino acids: CASRLLAGRSYNEQFF. In DNA form, the CDR3 reads TGTGCCAGCAGATTGTTAGCGGGTAGGTCCTACAATGAGCAGTTCTTC.

This clonotype was seen ten or more times. This rearrangement joins TRBV28 to TRBJ2-1; 7 nucleotides line up with TRBD2. V dropped 3 bases and J dropped 8; count of bases not matched to a gene: 10. This CDR3 comprises 15 residues. Germline CDR1 MDHEN, CDR2 SYDVKM. The CDR3 protein is CASSFGGSLSDEQFF. The CDR3 DNA sequence: TGTGCCAGCAGTTTCGGGGGGTCACTTAGCGATGAGCAGTTCTTC.

This clonotype was seen ten or more times. The chain employs TRBV24-1 and TRBJ2-7; the D is unclear. Trimming removed 0 bases at V and 7 bases at J, with 3 bases between. This CDR3 region has 11 residues. The germline CDR1 and CDR2 sequences are KGHDR and SFDVKD. The CDR3: CATSDLWEQYF. In DNA form, the CDR3 reads TGTGCCACCAGTGATTTGTGGGAGCAGTACTTC.

This clonotype was recorded at least ten times. The CDR3 region is CASSLRGREDTQYF. For the CDR3, the DNA is TGTGCCAGCAGCTTGAGAGGGCGCGAAGATACGCAGTATTTT. This rearrangement joins TRBV5-5 to TRBJ2-3, with D maybe TRBD2 (5 bases). The CDR3 is 14 amino acids. Germline V gives CDR1 SGHKS, CDR2 YYEKEE (reference sequence). The V and J ends lost 1 base and 5 bases respectively, with 11 bases between them. The full variable domain, its missing parts supplied by reference TRBV5-5 and TRBJ2-3, is DAGVTQSPTHLIKTRGQQVTLRCSPISGHKSVSWYQQVLGQGPQFIFQYYEKEERGRGNFPDRFSARQFPNYSSELNVNALLLGDSALYLCASSLRGREDTQYFGPGTRLTVL.

Many counts were recorded for this clonotype. The chain carries TRBV14 and TRBJ2-7, with 10 bases lining up with TRBD2. Per germline, CDR1 SGHDN and CDR2 FVKESK. Germline trimming cut 4 bases from V and 7 bases from J; bases unmatched to any gene: 7. The CDR3 totals 14 residues. This chain's CDR3 is CASSLAGGLREQYF. Written as DNA, the CDR3 is TGTGCCAGCAGCCTAGCGGGAGGCCTACGTGAGCAGTACTTC. Based on the CDR3 plus reference TRBV14 and TRBJ2-7, the full variable domain is EAGVTQFPSHSVIEKGQTVTLRCDPISGHDNLYWYRRVMGKEIKFLLHFVKESKQDESGMPNNRFLAERTGGTYSTLKVQPAELEDSGVYFCASSLAGGLREQYFGPGTRLTVT.

This clonotype was counted ten times or more. The genes are TRBV7-9 and TRBJ2-5, with D maybe TRBD1 (6 bases). Looked up from germline, CDR1 is SEHNR and CDR2 is FQNEAQ (reference sequence). The CDR3 loop spans 15 amino acids. The CDR3 nucleotides read TGTGCTAACGCCCCCGAAGCAGGGGAGACCGAGACCCAGTACTTC. Encoded protein: CANAPEAGETETQYF. Supplemented by reference TRBV7-9 and TRBJ2-5, the full variable domain reads DTGVSQNPRHKITKRGQNVTFRCDPISEHNRLYWYRQTLGQGPEFLTYFQNEAQLEKSRLLSDRFSAERPKGSFSTLEIQRTEQGDSAMYLCANAPEAGETETQYFGPGTRLLVL.

This clonotype was seen ten or more times. The chain uses TRBV20-1 and TRBJ2-3; no reliable D call. CDR1 is DFQATT, CDR2 SNEGSKA, per germline (reference sequence). The germline V and J ends were trimmed by 6 bases and 1 base, with 11 bases remaining between them. The CDR3 length is 13 residues. The CDR3 reads CSATNYRTDTQYF. As DNA, the CDR3 is TGCAGTGCGACCAATTACCGCACAGATACGCAGTATTTT.

V usage is TRBV20-1 and J usage is TRBJ1-4; D might be TRBD1 (6 bases). In germline, CDR1 is DFQATT, CDR2 SNEGSKA (reference sequence). The CDR3 spans 15 residues. V was cut by 5 bases and J by 4 bases, with 17 bases left in between. The CDR3 bases are TGCAGTGCTGGAAACACAGGGAGGGGTAATGAAAAACTGTTTTTT. Translating gives CSAGNTGRGNEKLFF.

This clonotype was counted many times. This rearrangement joins TRBV5-1 to TRBJ2-4, with TRBD2 matching over 13 bases. This CDR3 is built from 16 residues. From germline, CDR1 is SGHRS and CDR2 YFSETQ. Trimming cost V 0 bases and J 5 bases; bases outside gene matches: 2. The CDR3 protein is CASSLGLAGGQNIQYF. In DNA form, the CDR3 reads TGCGCCAGCAGCTTGGGACTAGCGGGAGGACAAAACATTCAGTACTTC.

This clonotype was detected ten times or more. The J gene is TRBJ1-2, the V gene TRBV6-4; D might be TRBD1 (6 bases). This CDR3 is 16 amino acids long. Between the trimmed V and J ends, which lost 8 bases and 4 bases, there was a span of 23 bases. The germline gives CDR1 MRHNA, CDR2 SNTAGT. Written as DNA, the CDR3 is TGTGCCAGCCGTCCCGGACAAACCGACAGGAGCTATGGCTACACCTTC. Its protein product is CASRPGQTDRSYGYTF.

This clonotype was observed many times. V usage is TRBV20-1 and J usage is TRBJ2-5, with 7 bases aligning to TRBD2. CDR1 and CDR2 (germline): DFQATT, SNEGSKA (reference sequence). The J segment lost 3 bases and the V segment lost 5 bases, leaving 12 bases of the junction unmatched. The CDR3 contains 15 residues. As DNA, the CDR3 is TGCAGTGCTCCCCTCCTACTAGCGAGGAAAGAGACCCAGTACTTC. Translating gives CSAPLLLARKETQYF.

This clonotype was counted at least ten times. The CDR3 loop is CASSPRLAGTYEQYF. The DNA for the CDR3 is TGCGCCAGCAGCCCTCGACTAGCGGGCACCTACGAGCAGTACTTC. The rearrangement links TRBV4-1 to TRBJ2-7; 10 bases are shared with TRBD2. The CDR3 totals 15 residues. Germline CDR1 MGHRA, CDR2 YSYEKL. Unmatched junction bases numbered 5, after V lost 4 bases and J lost 2 bases.

This sequence joins TRBV12-3 or TRBV12-4 and TRBJ1-2; no clear D. V lost 3 bases and J lost 6, with 17 bases in between. This CDR3 is built from 15 residues. CDR3 protein: CASSFWNGEDHGYTF. DNA for the CDR3: TGTGCCAGCAGTTTTTGGAACGGTGAGGACCATGGCTACACCTTC.

This clonotype appeared many times. This chain uses TRBV20-1 with TRBJ1-1, with no clear D. Trimming shortened V by 6 bases and J by 0 bases, and 14 bases separated the two germline ends. The CDR3 runs 14 residues. In germline, CDR1 is DFQATT, CDR2 SNEGSKA (reference sequence). CDR3 sequence (DNA): TGCAGTGCCCCATGGCTGGGGATGAACACTGAAGCTTTCTTT. This codes for CSAPWLGMNTEAFF.

This clonotype has ten or more counts. The chain uses TRBV20-1 and TRBJ2-1; 14 positions agree with TRBD2. The CDR3 has 17 residues. The junction had 4 bases not matched to a gene; V was cut back by 3 bases and J by 0 bases. CDR1 is DFQATT and CDR2 is SNEGSKA in the germline V gene (reference sequence). In nucleotides, the CDR3 is TGCAGTGCTAGCAGAGGGACTAGCGGGGGCTCCTACAATGAGCAGTTCTTC. Translating gives CSASRGTSGGSYNEQFF.

This clonotype has at least ten counts. The chain recombines TRBV29-1 with TRBJ2-7; D might be TRBD2 (7 bases). From germline, CDR1 is SQVTM and CDR2 ANQGSEA. The CDR3 is 13 amino acids. Deletions cut 4 bases from V and 9 bases from J, with 19 bases between. The CDR3 nucleotides read TGCAGCGTTGCAAGGGGGGAGGGGACGCCGCAGTACTTC. This gives the protein CSVARGEGTPQYF.

This clonotype was found many times. The J gene is TRBJ1-5, the V gene TRBV27, with 8 bases aligning to TRBD1. The CDR3 has 16 amino acids. The junction had 12 bases not matched to a gene; V was cut back by 4 bases and J by 7 bases. In germline, CDR1 is MNHEY, CDR2 SMNVEV (reference sequence). CDR3 loop: CASSSIGQGGRQPQHF. The CDR3, as DNA: TGTGCCAGCAGTTCAATTGGACAGGGCGGGCGCCAGCCCCAGCATTTT.

The sample holds many counts of this clonotype. The CDR3: CASSTGQNYNEQFF. CDR3 coding DNA: TGTGCCAGCAGCACGGGACAGAACTACAATGAGCAGTTCTTC. The V call is TRBV7-9, the J call TRBJ2-1; TRBD1 matches 7 bases. The CDR3 contains 14 residues. V trimming: 5 bases; J trimming: 3 bases; junction bases outside the gene matches: 4. Germline lookup yields CDR1 SEHNR and CDR2 FQNEAQ (reference sequence).